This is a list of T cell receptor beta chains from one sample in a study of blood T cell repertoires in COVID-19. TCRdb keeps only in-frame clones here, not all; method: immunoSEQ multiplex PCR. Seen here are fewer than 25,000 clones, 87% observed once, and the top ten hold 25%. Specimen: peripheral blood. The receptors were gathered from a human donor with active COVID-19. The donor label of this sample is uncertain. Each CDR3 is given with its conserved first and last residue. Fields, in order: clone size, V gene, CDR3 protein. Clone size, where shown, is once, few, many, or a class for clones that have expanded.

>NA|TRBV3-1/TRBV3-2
CASSPSGTGGFQPQHF
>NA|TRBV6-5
CASSYQGQGMTDTQYF
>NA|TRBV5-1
CASSLVPRVASGANVLTF
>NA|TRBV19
CASSTSGGPTGYNEQFF
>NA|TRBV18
CASGRDWTEAFF
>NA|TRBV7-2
CASSLGQVGGDSPLHF
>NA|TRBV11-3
CASSEQGQGTGNEQFF
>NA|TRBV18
CASSVTGQGFIQYF
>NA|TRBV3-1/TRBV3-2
CASSLPGLDPETQYF
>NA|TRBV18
CASSRTGGAGDTEAFF
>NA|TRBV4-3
CASSQVMYSSYGYTF
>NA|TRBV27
CASRVRGWQETQYF
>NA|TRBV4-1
CASSQDRGGTWGADEKLFF
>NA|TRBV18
CASSPPGLAGVYEQYF
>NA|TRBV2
CASSVPSRTEVLISYTF
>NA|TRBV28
CASRGTTGLARYGYTF
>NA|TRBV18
CASSPGQIYEQYF
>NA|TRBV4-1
CASSQLLRVEQYF
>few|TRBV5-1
CASSLADRVGNSPLHF
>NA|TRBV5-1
CASSPLFGGYSYNEQFF
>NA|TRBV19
CASSILVQETQYF
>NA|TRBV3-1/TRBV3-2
CASSQRQGTYEQYF
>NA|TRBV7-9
CASSLTQGNNEQFF
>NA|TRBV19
CASSIGYQVVYGYTF
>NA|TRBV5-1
CASSLVGDYGYTF
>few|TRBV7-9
CASTEQGASEKLFF
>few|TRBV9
CASSVAGHYTDTQYF
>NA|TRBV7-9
CASSPLAGEYSSTDTQYF
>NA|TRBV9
CASSVATRNEQFF
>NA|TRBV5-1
CASSFGQGATLSGANVLTF
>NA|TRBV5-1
CASSPGGQAYEQYF
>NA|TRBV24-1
CATSDSSGRATDTQYF
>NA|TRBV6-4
CASRRQTGDYGYTF
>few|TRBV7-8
CASSGRTGFDEQYF
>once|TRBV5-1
CASSGTGGSVDEQYF
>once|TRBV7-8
CASSLDSYGYTF
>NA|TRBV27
CASSLRSSYNEQFF
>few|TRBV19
CASSGQGARQPQHF
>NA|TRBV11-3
CASSESWGTGGRGWAGELFF
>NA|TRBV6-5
CASSYSNGGEQFF
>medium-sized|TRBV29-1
CSVEVWDSSYNEQFF
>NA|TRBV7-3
CASSLAGQGTDTQYF
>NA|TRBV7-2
CASSGPGTYGYTF
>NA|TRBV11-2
CASSPLNAGGLANEQFF
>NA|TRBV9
CASSGQAGAPEQYF
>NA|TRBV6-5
CASRLTSGEDTQYF
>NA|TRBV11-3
CASSLDGASPTNEKLFF
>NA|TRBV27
CASKVDRDYNEQFF
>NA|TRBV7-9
CASSPRTGNHGADTQYF
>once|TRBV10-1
CASSNPTSGGPGTGELFF